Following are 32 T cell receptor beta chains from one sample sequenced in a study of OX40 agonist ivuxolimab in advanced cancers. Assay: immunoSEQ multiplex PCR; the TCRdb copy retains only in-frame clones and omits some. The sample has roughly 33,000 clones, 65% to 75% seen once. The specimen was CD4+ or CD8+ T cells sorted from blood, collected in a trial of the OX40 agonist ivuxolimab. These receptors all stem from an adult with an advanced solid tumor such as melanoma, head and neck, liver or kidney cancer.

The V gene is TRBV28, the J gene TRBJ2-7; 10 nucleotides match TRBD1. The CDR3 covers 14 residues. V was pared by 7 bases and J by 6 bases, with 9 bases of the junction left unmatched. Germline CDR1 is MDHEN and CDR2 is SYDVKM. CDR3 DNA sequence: TGTGCCAGCACTACCGGGACAGGGGCTCGCGAGCAGTACTTC. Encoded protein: CASTTGTGAREQYF.

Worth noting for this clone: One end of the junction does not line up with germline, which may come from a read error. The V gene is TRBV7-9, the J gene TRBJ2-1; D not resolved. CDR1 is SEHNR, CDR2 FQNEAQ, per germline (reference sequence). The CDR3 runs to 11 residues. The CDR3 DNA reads TGTGCCAGCAGACTATACAGTGAGCAGTTCTTC. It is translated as CASRLYSEQFF.

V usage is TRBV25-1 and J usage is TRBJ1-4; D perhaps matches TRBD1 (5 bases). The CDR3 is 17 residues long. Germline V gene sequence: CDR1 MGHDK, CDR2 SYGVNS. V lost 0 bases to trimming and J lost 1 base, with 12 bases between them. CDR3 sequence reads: CASSEYLGGGTNEKLFF. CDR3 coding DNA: TGTGCCAGCAGTGAATATTTGGGGGGAGGAACTAATGAAAAACTGTTTTTT.

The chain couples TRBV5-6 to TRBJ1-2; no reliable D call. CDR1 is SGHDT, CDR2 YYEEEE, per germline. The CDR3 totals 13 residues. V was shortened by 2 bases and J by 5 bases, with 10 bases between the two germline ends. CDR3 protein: CASSFSSGYGYTF. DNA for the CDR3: TGTGCCAGCAGCTTCTCATCGGGGTATGGCTACACCTTC. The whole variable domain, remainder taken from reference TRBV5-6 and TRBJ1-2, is DAGVTQSPTHLIKTRGQQVTLRCSPKSGHDTVSWYQQALGQGPQFIFQYYEEEERQRGNFPDRFSGHQFPNYSSELNVNALLLGDSALYLCASSFSSGYGYTFGSGTRLTVV.

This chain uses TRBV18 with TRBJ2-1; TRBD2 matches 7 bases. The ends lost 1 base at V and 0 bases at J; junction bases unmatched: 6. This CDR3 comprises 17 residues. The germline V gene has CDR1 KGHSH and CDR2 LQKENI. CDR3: CASSPQGTGGSYNEQFF. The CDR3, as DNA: TGTGCCAGCTCACCACAGGGGACGGGGGGCTCCTACAATGAGCAGTTCTTC.

CDR3 protein: CASSLGQGLDTQYF. DNA of the CDR3: TGTGCCAGCAGCCTTGGACAGGGGTTAGATACGCAGTATTTT. The rearrangement links TRBV11-2 to TRBJ2-3, with 9 bases aligning to TRBD1. The V segment lost 5 bases and the J segment 5 bases; nucleotides outside the gene matches: 5. The CDR3 is made up of 14 amino acids. Germline V gives CDR1 SGHAT, CDR2 FQNNGV.

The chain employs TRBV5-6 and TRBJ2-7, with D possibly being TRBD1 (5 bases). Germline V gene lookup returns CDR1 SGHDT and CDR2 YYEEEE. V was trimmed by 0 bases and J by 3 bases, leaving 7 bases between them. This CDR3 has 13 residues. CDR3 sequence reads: CASSLGQNYEQYF. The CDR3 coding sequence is TGTGCCAGCAGCTTGGGACAGAACTACGAGCAGTACTTC.

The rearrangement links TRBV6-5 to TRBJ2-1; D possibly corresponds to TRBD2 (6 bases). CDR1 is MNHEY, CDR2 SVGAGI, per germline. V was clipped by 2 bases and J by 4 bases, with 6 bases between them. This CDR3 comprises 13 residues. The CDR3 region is CASSYGRYNEQFF. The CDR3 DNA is TGTGCCAGCAGTTACGGGAGGTACAATGAGCAGTTCTTC.

CDR3 sequence reads: CASSVSNRGRIGELFF. CDR3 nucleotides: TGTGCCAGCAGCGTATCCAACAGGGGGCGCATCGGGGAGCTGTTTTTT. The chain couples TRBV9 to TRBJ2-2; the match to TRBD1 covers 9 bases. The CDR3 sequence is 16 residues long. V lost 1 base, J lost 7 bases, and 8 bases stayed unmatched. Germline CDR1 reads SGDLS; CDR2 reads YYNGEE.

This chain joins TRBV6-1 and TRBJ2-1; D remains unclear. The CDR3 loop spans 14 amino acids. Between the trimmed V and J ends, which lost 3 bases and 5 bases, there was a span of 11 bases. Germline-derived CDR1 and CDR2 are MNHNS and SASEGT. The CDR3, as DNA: TGTGCCAGCAGTGATTGGGCCCTGAACAATGAGCAGTTCTTC. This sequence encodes CASSDWALNNEQFF.

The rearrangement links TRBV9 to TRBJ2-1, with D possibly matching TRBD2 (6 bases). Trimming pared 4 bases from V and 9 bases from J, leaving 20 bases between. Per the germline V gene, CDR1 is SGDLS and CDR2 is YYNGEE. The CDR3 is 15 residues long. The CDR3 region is CASSPDAGRGIEQFF. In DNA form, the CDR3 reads TGTGCCAGCAGCCCCGACGCGGGACGGGGGATTGAGCAGTTCTTC.

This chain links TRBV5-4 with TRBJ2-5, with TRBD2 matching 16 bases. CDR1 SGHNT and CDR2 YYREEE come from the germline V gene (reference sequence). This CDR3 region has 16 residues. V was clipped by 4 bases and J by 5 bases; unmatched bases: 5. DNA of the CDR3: TGTGCCAGCAGCCCGGGACTAGCGGGGGGGCTCGAGACCCAGTACTTC. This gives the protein CASSPGLAGGLETQYF. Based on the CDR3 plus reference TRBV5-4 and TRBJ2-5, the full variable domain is ETGVTQSPTHLIKTRGQQVTLRCSSQSGHNTVSWYQQALGQGPQFIFQYYREEENGRGNFPPRFSGLQFPNYSSELNVNALELDDSALYLCASSPGLAGGLETQYFGPGTRLLVL.

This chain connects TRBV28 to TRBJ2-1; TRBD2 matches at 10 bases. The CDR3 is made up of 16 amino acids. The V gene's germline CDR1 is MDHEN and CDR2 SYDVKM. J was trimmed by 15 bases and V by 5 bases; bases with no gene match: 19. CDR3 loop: CASSAHLQRGGLIRFF. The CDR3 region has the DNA TGTGCCAGCAGTGCCCACCTCCAGCGGGGGGGCCTAATTCGGTTCTTC.

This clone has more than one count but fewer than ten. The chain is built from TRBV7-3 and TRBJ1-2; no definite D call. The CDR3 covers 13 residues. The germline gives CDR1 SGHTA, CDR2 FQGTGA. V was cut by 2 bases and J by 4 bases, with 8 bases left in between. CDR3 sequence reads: CASSLDLGYGYTF. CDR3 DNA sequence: TGTGCCAGCAGCTTAGATCTCGGCTATGGCTACACCTTC.

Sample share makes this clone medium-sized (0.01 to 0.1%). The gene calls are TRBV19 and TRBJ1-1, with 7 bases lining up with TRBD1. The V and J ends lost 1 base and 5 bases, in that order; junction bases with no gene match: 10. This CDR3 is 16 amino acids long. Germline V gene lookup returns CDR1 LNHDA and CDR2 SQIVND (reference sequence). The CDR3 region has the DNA TGTGCCAGTAGTATAGGTCCGGGACAGAGGTCAACTGAAGCTTTCTTT. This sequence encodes CASSIGPGQRSTEAFF. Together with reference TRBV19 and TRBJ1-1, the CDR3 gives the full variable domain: DGGITQSPKYLFRKEGQNVTLSCEQNLNHDAMYWYRQDPGQGLRLIYYSQIVNDFQKGDIAEGYSVSREKKESFPLTVTSAQKNPTAFYLCASSIGPGQRSTEAFFGQGTRLTVV.

In DNA, the CDR3 is TGTGCCTGGAGTGGAGGGGCCTGGGTTAATCAGCCCCAGCATTTT. It specifies CAWSGGAWVNQPQHF. The chain joins TRBV30 to TRBJ1-5; D may be TRBD1 (5 bases). The germline gives CDR1 GTSNPN, CDR2 SVGIG (reference sequence). V gave up 1 base and J gave up 4 bases, with 14 bases separating them. The CDR3 has 15 residues.

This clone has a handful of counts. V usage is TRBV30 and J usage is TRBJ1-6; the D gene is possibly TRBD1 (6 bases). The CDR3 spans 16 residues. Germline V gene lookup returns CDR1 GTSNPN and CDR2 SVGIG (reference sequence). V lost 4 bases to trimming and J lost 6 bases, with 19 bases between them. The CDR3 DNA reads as TGTGCCTGGAAGGGGGTTATAGACAGGATTAATTCACCCCTCCACTTT. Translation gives CAWKGVIDRINSPLHF.

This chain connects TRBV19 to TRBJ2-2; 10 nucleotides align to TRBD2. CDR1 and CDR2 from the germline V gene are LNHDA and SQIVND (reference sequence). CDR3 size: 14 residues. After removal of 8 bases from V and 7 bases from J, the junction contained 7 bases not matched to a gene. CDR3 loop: CASRSGGAGGELFF. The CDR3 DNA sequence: TGTGCCAGTCGGAGCGGGGGGGCCGGCGGGGAGCTGTTTTTT.

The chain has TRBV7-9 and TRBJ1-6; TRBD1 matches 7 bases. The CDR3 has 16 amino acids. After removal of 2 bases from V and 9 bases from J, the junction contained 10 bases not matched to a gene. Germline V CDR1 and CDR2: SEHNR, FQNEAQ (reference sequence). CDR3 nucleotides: TGTGCCAGCAGCTTATTTAGAGCAGGGGGTAGTTCACCCCTCCACTTT. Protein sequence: CASSLFRAGGSSPLHF.

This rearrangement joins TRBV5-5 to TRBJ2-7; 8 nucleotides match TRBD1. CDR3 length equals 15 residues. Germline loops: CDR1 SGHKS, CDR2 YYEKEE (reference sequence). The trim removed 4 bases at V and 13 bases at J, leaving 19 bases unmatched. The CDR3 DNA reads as TGTGCCAGCAGCCCCTCATTGGACAGGGCCATTGGTTTTTACTTC. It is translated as CASSPSLDRAIGFYF.

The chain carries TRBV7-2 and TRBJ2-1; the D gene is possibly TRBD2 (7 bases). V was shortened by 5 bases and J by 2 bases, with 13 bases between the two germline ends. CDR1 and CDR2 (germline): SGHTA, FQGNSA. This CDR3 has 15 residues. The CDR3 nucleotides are TGTGCCAGCAGCCACAGGGAGGGTACCTACAATGAGCAGTTCTTC. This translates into CASSHREGTYNEQFF.

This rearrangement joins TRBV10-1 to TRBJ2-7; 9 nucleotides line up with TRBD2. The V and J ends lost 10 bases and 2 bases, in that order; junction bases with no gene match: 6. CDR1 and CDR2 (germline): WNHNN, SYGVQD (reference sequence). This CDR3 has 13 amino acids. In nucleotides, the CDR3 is TGCGCCACTGGGGAGCGGGGGGCCTACGAGCAGTACGTC. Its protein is CATGERGAYEQYV.

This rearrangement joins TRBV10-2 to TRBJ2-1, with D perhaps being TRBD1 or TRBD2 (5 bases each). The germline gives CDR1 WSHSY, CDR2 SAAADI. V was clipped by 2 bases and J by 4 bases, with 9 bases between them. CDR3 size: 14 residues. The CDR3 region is CASSEGGLYNEQFF. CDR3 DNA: TGCGCCAGCAGTGAGGGGGGTCTATACAATGAGCAGTTCTTC.

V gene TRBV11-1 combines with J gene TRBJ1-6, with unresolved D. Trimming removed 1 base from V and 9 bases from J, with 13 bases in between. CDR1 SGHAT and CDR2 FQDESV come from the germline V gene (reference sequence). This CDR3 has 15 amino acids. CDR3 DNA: TGTGCCAGCAGCTTAGATTCGGGTTTGGCTTCACCCCTCCACTTT. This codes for CASSLDSGLASPLHF.

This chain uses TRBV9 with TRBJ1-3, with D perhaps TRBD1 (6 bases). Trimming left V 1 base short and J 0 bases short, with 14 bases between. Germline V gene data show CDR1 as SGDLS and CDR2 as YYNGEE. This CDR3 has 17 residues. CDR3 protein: CASSVFGGGGSGNTIYF. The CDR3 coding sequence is TGTGCCAGCAGCGTATTTGGGGGCGGTGGCTCTGGAAACACCATATATTTT.

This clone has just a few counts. The CDR3 region has the DNA TGTGCCAGCACTGTCGGGCCGAGGGACGGGGAGCTGTTTTTT. Amino acids: CASTVGPRDGELFF. This rearrangement joins TRBV6-1 to TRBJ2-2, with D maybe TRBD2 (5 bases). Trimming removed 7 bases from V and 7 bases from J, with 16 bases in between. CDR3 length: 14 residues. Germline-derived CDR1 and CDR2 are MNHNS and SASEGT.

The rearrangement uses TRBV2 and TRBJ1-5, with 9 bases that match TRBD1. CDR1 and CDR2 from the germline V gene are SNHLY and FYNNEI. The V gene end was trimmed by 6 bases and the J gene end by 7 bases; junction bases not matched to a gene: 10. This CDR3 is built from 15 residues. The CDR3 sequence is CASSRGTGLEQPQHF. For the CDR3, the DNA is TGTGCCAGCAGCCGGGGGACAGGGCTAGAGCAGCCCCAGCATTTT.

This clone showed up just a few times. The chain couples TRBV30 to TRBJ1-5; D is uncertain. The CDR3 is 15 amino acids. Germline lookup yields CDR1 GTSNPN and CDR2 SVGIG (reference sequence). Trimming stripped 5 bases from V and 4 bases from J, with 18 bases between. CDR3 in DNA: TGTGCCTGGGGGCGTGGCCAGAATAGGAATCAGCCCCAGCATTTT. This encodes CAWGRGQNRNQPQHF.

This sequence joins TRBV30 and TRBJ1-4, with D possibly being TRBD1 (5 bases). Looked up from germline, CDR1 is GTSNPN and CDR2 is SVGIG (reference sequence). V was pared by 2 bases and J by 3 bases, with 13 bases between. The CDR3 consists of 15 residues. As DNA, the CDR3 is TGTGCCTGGAGTCCCGAGGGGAGGCCTAATGAAAAACTGTTTTTT. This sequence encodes CAWSPEGRPNEKLFF.

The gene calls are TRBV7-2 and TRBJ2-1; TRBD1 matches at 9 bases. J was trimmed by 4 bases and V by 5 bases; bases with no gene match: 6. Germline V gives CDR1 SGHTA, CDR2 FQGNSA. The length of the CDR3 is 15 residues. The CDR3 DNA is TGTGCCAGCAGCACTGACAGGGGGAGGTACAATGAGCAGTTCTTC. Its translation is CASSTDRGRYNEQFF.

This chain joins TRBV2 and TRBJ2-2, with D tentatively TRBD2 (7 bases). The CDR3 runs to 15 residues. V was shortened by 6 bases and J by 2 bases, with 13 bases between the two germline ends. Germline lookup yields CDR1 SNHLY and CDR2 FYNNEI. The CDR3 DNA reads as TGTGCCAGCAGGCGGGGGACAACCAACACCGGGGAGCTGTTTTTT. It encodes CASRRGTTNTGELFF.

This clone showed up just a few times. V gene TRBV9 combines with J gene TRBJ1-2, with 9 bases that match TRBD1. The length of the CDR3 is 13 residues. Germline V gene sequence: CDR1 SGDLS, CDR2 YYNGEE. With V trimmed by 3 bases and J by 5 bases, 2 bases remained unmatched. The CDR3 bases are TGTGCCAGCAGCGCGACAGGGGGATATGGCTACACCTTC. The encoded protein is CASSATGGYGYTF. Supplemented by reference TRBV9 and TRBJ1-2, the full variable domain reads DSGVTQTPKHLITATGQRVTLRCSPRSGDLSVYWYQQSLDQGLQFLIQYYNGEERAKGNILERFSAQQFPDLHSELNLSSLELGDSALYFCASSATGGYGYTFGSGTRLTVV.